These 15 T cell receptor beta chains originate from one sample sequenced in a study of blood T cell repertoires in COVID-19. The assay was immunoSEQ multiplex PCR, and TCRdb's table has in-frame clones only and misses some. The table includes a few hundred thousand clones, approximately 82% detected once. Sequenced sample: PBMCs or T cells enriched from blood (not recorded which). All receptors derive from a man in his forties or fifties who had recovered from COVID-19.

The chain recombines TRBV6-2 or TRBV6-3 with TRBJ1-4; D ambiguous. Germline lookup yields CDR1 MNHEY and CDR2 SVGEGT. Trimming shortened V by 2 bases and J by 5 bases, and 15 bases separated the two germline ends. The CDR3 totals 16 residues. The CDR3 loop is CASSYNRRYLNEKLFF. Here the CDR3 DNA reads TGTGCCAGCAGTTACAACAGACGGTATTTGAATGAAAAACTGTTTTTT.

This clone was observed once. The V gene is TRBV10-3, the J gene TRBJ1-1, with a possible D match to TRBD1 (5 bases). Germline V CDR1 and CDR2: ENHRY, SYGVKD. This CDR3 comprises 12 residues. Trimming removed 7 bases at V and 7 bases at J, with 13 bases between. CDR3 bases: TGTGCCATCAAAGGGGTCGTGGATGAAGCTTTCTTT. Its translation is CAIKGVVDEAFF.

This sequence joins TRBV9 and TRBJ1-6; the match to TRBD1 covers 9 bases. The CDR3 has 16 residues. Trimming at V came to 3 bases and at J to 10 bases, leaving 11 bases not matched to a gene. CDR1 is SGDLS and CDR2 is YYNGEE in the germline V gene. The DNA of the CDR3 is TGTGCCAGCAGCGCGACACCCGGGACAGGGAGCTCACCCCTCCACTTT. It yields the protein CASSATPGTGSSPLHF. The full variable domain, completed using reference TRBV9 and TRBJ1-6, is DSGVTQTPKHLITATGQRVTLRCSPRSGDLSVYWYQQSLDQGLQFLIQYYNGEERAKGNILERFSAQQFPDLHSELNLSSLELGDSALYFCASSATPGTGSSPLHFGNGTRLTVT.

This rearrangement joins TRBV7-2 to TRBJ1-1; D is undetermined. The CDR3 is 15 amino acids. The V end was cut by 5 bases, the J end by 1 base, with 14 bases between. The V gene's germline CDR1 is SGHTA and CDR2 FQGNSA. The chain's CDR3 is CASSRPGVSNTEAFF. Here the CDR3 DNA reads TGTGCCAGCAGCCGGCCCGGGGTCTCGAACACTGAAGCTTTCTTT.

The J gene is TRBJ2-7, the V gene TRBV6-6, with TRBD1 identical over 9 bases. The ends lost 5 bases at V and 3 bases at J; junction bases unmatched: 5. The CDR3 extends over 14 amino acids. Germline lookup yields CDR1 MNHNY and CDR2 SVGAGI (reference sequence). The CDR3 nucleotides are TGTGCCAGCAGTAAACCGGGACAGGGCTACGAGCAGTACTTC. Translating it yields CASSKPGQGYEQYF.

The chain employs TRBV7-2 and TRBJ2-2; possibly TRBD1 for D (6 bases). The CDR3 covers 13 residues. Germline-derived CDR1 and CDR2 are SGHTA and FQGNSA. V was pared by 3 bases and J by 6 bases, with 8 bases between. The DNA of the CDR3 is TGTGCCAGCAGCTTTTGGGGGCCCGGGGAGCTGTTTTTT. This translates into CASSFWGPGELFF.

The chain is built from TRBV28 and TRBJ1-4, with a possible D match to TRBD1 (5 bases). The CDR3 length is 14 residues. Trimming cost V 3 bases and J 6 bases, with 11 bases left between them. Germline V lookup: CDR1 MDHEN, CDR2 SYDVKM. The CDR3 DNA reads TGTGCCAGCAGTTTGGGAGGGGTCGATGAAAAACTGTTTTTT. It specifies CASSLGGVDEKLFF.

The chain carries TRBV19 and TRBJ1-2; 9 positions match TRBD1. Germline lookup yields CDR1 LNHDA and CDR2 SQIVND (reference sequence). Trimming at V came to 6 bases and at J to 7 bases, leaving 6 bases not matched to a gene. This CDR3 comprises 13 residues. Here the CDR3 DNA reads TGTGCCAGTAGCCTACAGGGGGCAGGTGGCTACACCTTC. Translated: CASSLQGAGGYTF. The complete variable domain, with remaining parts taken from reference TRBV19 and TRBJ1-2, reads DGGITQSPKYLFRKEGQNVTLSCEQNLNHDAMYWYRQDPGQGLRLIYYSQIVNDFQKGDIAEGYSVSREKKESFPLTVTSAQKNPTAFYLCASSLQGAGGYTFGSGTRLTVV.

The V gene is TRBV28, the J gene TRBJ1-2; D call uncertain. V was trimmed by 7 bases and J by 4 bases, leaving 16 bases between them. The germline gives CDR1 MDHEN, CDR2 SYDVKM. The CDR3 spans 14 residues. The CDR3 region has the DNA TGTGCCAGCATCTTCGGCACGGGTAGCTATGGCTACACCTTC. It codes for CASIFGTGSYGYTF.

This clone was seen a few times. Other DNA sequences in this sample translate to the same CDR3. The V call is TRBV12-3 or TRBV12-4, the J call TRBJ2-5; 8 nucleotides match TRBD1. The CDR3 loop spans 13 amino acids. Trimming took 5 bases from V and 4 from J; bases not matched to a gene: 3. This CDR3 is CASSLTGGETQYF. CDR3 in DNA: TGTGCCAGCAGTCTCACAGGGGGAGAGACCCAGTACTTC.

This clone was found a few times. The chain combines TRBV7-2 with TRBJ2-7; the match to TRBD1 covers 10 bases. Germline CDR1 is SGHTA and CDR2 is FQGNSA. J lost 5 bases, V lost 6 bases, and 7 bases had no gene match. The length of the CDR3 is 14 residues. In DNA, the CDR3 is TGTGCCAGCAGGTTGGGACAGGGGACCCACGAGCAGTACTTC. This gives the protein CASRLGQGTHEQYF.

V gene TRBV4-1 combines with J gene TRBJ2-7; maybe TRBD2 (5 bases). V gave up 0 bases and J gave up 0 bases, with 12 bases separating them. Looked up from germline, CDR1 is MGHRA and CDR2 is YSYEKL. This CDR3 region has 16 residues. The CDR3 DNA is TGCGCCAGCAGCCAAGATATCCCGGGGAGCTCCTACGAGCAGTACTTC. It codes for CASSQDIPGSSYEQYF.

This clone was found a few times. The J gene is TRBJ1-3, the V gene TRBV5-1; D is perhaps TRBD1 (5 bases). The V gene lost 2 bases and the J gene lost 0 bases, with 12 bases spanning the gap. From germline, CDR1 is SGHRS and CDR2 YFSETQ. The CDR3 contains 16 residues. In nucleotides, the CDR3 is TGCGCCAGCAGCTTATGGGGCGGCGACTCTGGAAACACCATATATTTT. It is translated as CASSLWGGDSGNTIYF. The full variable domain, its missing parts supplied by reference TRBV5-1 and TRBJ1-3, is KAGVTQTPRYLIKTRGQQVTLSCSPISGHRSVSWYQQTPGQGLQFLFEYFSETQRNKGNFPGRFSGRQFSNSRSEMNVSTLELGDSALYLCASSLWGGDSGNTIYFGEGSWLTVV.

CDR3 DNA: TGTGCCAGCAGCCAAGAGGCGGGGACCCGGACGGCTTTCTTT. It codes for CASSQEAGTRTAFF. The chain recombines TRBV4-2 with TRBJ1-1; a weak D match, TRBD1 (5 bases). V lost 0 bases and J lost 11, with 16 bases in between. The germline V gene encodes CDR1 LGHNA and CDR2 YNFKEQ. There are 14 residues in the CDR3.

This clone was seen a single time. This sequence joins TRBV6-5 and TRBJ2-7; TRBD1 agrees at 7 bases. The CDR3 covers 11 residues. V trimming: 10 bases; J trimming: 3 bases; junction bases outside the gene matches: 3. In germline, CDR1 is MNHEY, CDR2 SVGAGI. DNA of the CDR3: TGTGCCACAGGGACAGACTACGAGCAGTACTTC. It specifies CATGTDYEQYF.